Presented here are 28 T cell receptor beta chains from one specimen sequenced in a study of CD8 T cells in ankylosing spondylitis. TCRdb reprocessed the 5' RACE reads via MiXCR and lists one record per CDR3 protein. The table includes about 250,000 distinct CDR3 sequences, 20% to 30% detected once. Sequencing was performed on blood, either unsorted or a sorted T cell fraction (not recorded which). These TCRs come from a male donor with ankylosing spondylitis or in good health (not recorded which).

This clonotype has just a few counts. This chain uses TRBV20-1 with TRBJ2-1; D ambiguous. The germline V and J ends were trimmed by 6 bases and 6 bases, with 15 bases remaining between them. CDR1 and CDR2 (germline): DFQATT, SNEGSKA (reference sequence). CDR3 length equals 13 residues. This chain's CDR3 is CSATPRLGNEQFF. CDR3 bases: TGCAGTGCCACCCCGAGACTGGGCAATGAGCAGTTCTTC.

This sequence joins TRBV10-3 and TRBJ1-1; D gene uncertain. The CDR3 sequence is 14 residues long. Germline V lookup: CDR1 ENHRY, CDR2 SYGVKD. The V gene lost 2 bases and the J gene lost 1 base, with 8 bases spanning the gap. The CDR3 nucleotides read TGTGCCATCAGTGAGGAGAGTACGAACACTGAAGCTTTCTTT. Its protein product is CAISEESTNTEAFF.

This clonotype has at least ten counts. The chain couples TRBV5-1 to TRBJ2-1; 8 positions match TRBD1. This CDR3 is built from 14 residues. Germline-derived CDR1 and CDR2 are SGHRS and YFSETQ. V lost 1 base, J lost 9 bases, and 6 bases stayed unmatched. CDR3 region: CASSLQGATVEQFF. The CDR3 nucleotides are TGCGCCAGCAGCTTGCAGGGGGCAACAGTTGAGCAGTTCTTC.

This clonotype appeared once. This rearrangement joins TRBV12-3 or TRBV12-4 to TRBJ2-6; TRBD2 matches at 8 bases. V shed 10 bases and J 0 bases; nucleotides not matched to a gene: 14. The CDR3 totals 18 residues. The chain's CDR3 is CAITPRGGTLSGANVLTF. Here the CDR3 DNA reads TGTGCCATCACCCCCCGGGGGGGGACTCTCTCTGGGGCCAACGTCCTGACTTTC.

The chain links TRBV20-1 to TRBJ2-4; D call uncertain. From germline, CDR1 is DFQATT and CDR2 SNEGSKA (reference sequence). This CDR3 has 14 amino acids. V was pared by 3 bases and J by 1 base, with 10 bases between. DNA for the CDR3: TGCAGTGCTAGCCACCCCCGGGCCAAAAACATTCAGTACTTC. It codes for CSASHPRAKNIQYF.

The chain couples TRBV30 to TRBJ2-7; 7 bases map to TRBD1. This CDR3 is built from 14 residues. Germline V gives CDR1 GTSNPN, CDR2 SVGIG (reference sequence). The trim removed 5 bases at V and 2 bases at J, leaving 9 bases unmatched. The CDR3 DNA sequence: TGTGCCTGGTCTCCAGGGGGAGTCGCCTACGAGCAGTACTTC. Its translation is CAWSPGGVAYEQYF.

The chain joins TRBV5-1 to TRBJ2-1, with D perhaps matching TRBD2 (6 bases). The ends were cut back, 4 bases at V and 4 bases at J, with 15 bases in the middle. The length of the CDR3 is 15 residues. Germline V gives CDR1 SGHRS, CDR2 YFSETQ. The CDR3 DNA reads TGCGCCAGCAGCCTCGGGGGTTGGTATTACAATGAGCAGTTCTTC. Its translation: CASSLGGWYYNEQFF.

The genes are TRBV7-2 and TRBJ2-1; unclear D gene. V lost 3 bases and J 12 bases, leaving 15 bases between the germline ends. Germline V lookup: CDR1 SGHTA, CDR2 FQGNSA. This CDR3 comprises 13 residues. The CDR3 protein is CASSLGNGRVQFF. CDR3 nucleotide sequence: TGTGCCAGCAGCTTGGGGAACGGCCGGGTGCAGTTCTTC.

This clonotype was counted between two and nine times. The rearrangement joins TRBV20-1 to TRBJ2-7, with unresolved D. This CDR3 contains 12 residues. The V and J ends lost 1 base and 6 bases respectively, with 10 bases between them. Germline V CDR1 and CDR2: DFQATT, SNEGSKA (reference sequence). The CDR3 spells CSARGPGSEQYF. As DNA, the CDR3 is TGCAGTGCTAGAGGGCCAGGTTCCGAGCAGTACTTC.

This clonotype appeared a few times. The chain employs TRBV6-5 and TRBJ1-5, with D hard to call. The CDR3 extends over 13 amino acids. Germline V CDR1 and CDR2: MNHEY, SVGAGI. The V end lost 1 base, the J end lost 4 bases, and 5 bases lay between the germline ends. CDR3: CASSYYRNQPQHF. The CDR3 nucleotides read TGTGCCAGCAGTTACTATAGAAATCAGCCCCAGCATTTT.

This clonotype was counted only a few times. The chain is built from TRBV29-1 and TRBJ1-5; D might be TRBD1 (5 bases). This CDR3 is 14 amino acids long. CDR1 is SQVTM, CDR2 ANQGSEA, per germline. V was shortened by 4 bases and J by 4 bases, with 14 bases between the two germline ends. CDR3 nucleotide sequence: TGCAGCGTTGTGGGGGGTAGGTTGAATCAGCCCCAGCATTTT. Amino acid sequence: CSVVGGRLNQPQHF.

This chain joins TRBV29-1 and TRBJ2-1; unclear D gene. CDR3 size: 12 residues. Germline-derived CDR1 and CDR2 are SQVTM and ANQGSEA. V was trimmed by 5 bases and J by 0 bases, leaving 5 bases between them. Here the CDR3 DNA reads TGCAGCGTTACTGGCTCCTACAATGAGCAGTTCTTC. This sequence encodes CSVTGSYNEQFF.

This clonotype has more than one count but fewer than ten. The chain links TRBV29-1 to TRBJ1-4; D is uncertain. Germline assignment: CDR1 SQVTM and CDR2 ANQGSEA. Deletions cut 0 bases from V and 5 bases from J, with 10 bases between. CDR3 size: 14 residues. This CDR3 reads CSVEDQVKNEKLFF. The CDR3, as DNA: TGCAGCGTTGAAGATCAGGTGAAAAATGAAAAACTGTTTTTT.

This clonotype was seen many times. This chain joins TRBV6-1 and TRBJ2-3, with D perhaps TRBD2 (6 bases). This CDR3 region has 15 residues. V was shortened by 7 bases and J by 0 bases, with 14 bases between the two germline ends. The germline CDR1 and CDR2 sequences are MNHNS and SASEGT. DNA for the CDR3: TGTGCCAGCAATGGGGCTAGCGAGAGCACAGATACGCAGTATTTT. It translates to CASNGASESTDTQYF.

This clonotype has more than one count but fewer than ten. The gene calls are TRBV4-2 and TRBJ2-7; D call uncertain. V was trimmed by 0 bases and J by 0 bases, leaving 6 bases between them. Germline V CDR1 and CDR2: LGHNA, YNFKEQ. The CDR3 spans 14 residues. The CDR3 is CASSQDTSSYEQYF. CDR3 nucleotide sequence: TGTGCCAGCAGCCAAGATACCAGCTCCTACGAGCAGTACTTC.

The chain joins TRBV20-1 to TRBJ2-7; 7 nucleotides match TRBD2. With V trimmed by 3 bases and J by 3 bases, 5 bases remained unmatched. This CDR3 has 13 residues. Germline CDR1 reads DFQATT; CDR2 reads SNEGSKA (reference sequence). In DNA form, the CDR3 reads TGCAGTGCTAGGTCGGGACTAAACTACGAGCAGTACTTC. As protein: CSARSGLNYEQYF.

This clonotype was observed at least ten times. The chain combines TRBV12-3 or TRBV12-4 with TRBJ2-7; D gene uncertain. The CDR3 is 14 residues long. The V end was cut by 3 bases, the J end by 2 bases, with 11 bases between. The CDR3 spells CASSLWAGTYEQYF. The CDR3, as DNA: TGTGCCAGCAGTTTGTGGGCAGGAACCTACGAGCAGTACTTC.

The chain is built from TRBV5-5 and TRBJ2-1; unclear D gene. The germline V gene encodes CDR1 SGHKS and CDR2 YYEKEE (reference sequence). Trimming took off 0 bases at V and 6 bases at J, with 10 bases between the two ends. This CDR3 is built from 14 residues. The CDR3 here is CASSLAVRVNEQFF. DNA of the CDR3: TGTGCCAGCAGCTTGGCGGTTAGAGTCAATGAGCAGTTCTTC.

This clonotype was found many times. This chain uses TRBV12-3 or TRBV12-4 with TRBJ2-1, with a possible D match to TRBD1 (5 bases). V dropped 6 bases and J dropped 3 bases, with 6 bases sitting between them. The CDR3 is 12 residues long. CDR3 protein: CASRGDYNEQFF. CDR3 DNA sequence: TGTGCCAGCAGAGGGGACTACAATGAGCAGTTCTTC.

This clonotype was seen more than once but under ten times. The V and J genes are TRBV20-1 and TRBJ2-3, with no clear D. Germline-derived CDR1 and CDR2 are DFQATT and SNEGSKA (reference sequence). V was pared by 6 bases and J by 7 bases, with 14 bases between. The CDR3 consists of 12 residues. The CDR3 sequence is CSAARPPHTQYF. In DNA, the CDR3 is TGCAGTGCCGCCCGTCCCCCCCATACGCAGTATTTT.

This chain joins TRBV12-3 or TRBV12-4 and TRBJ2-7; possibly TRBD1 for D (5 bases). V lost 3 bases, J lost 5 bases, and 11 bases lay in between. The CDR3 has 13 amino acids. CDR3 amino acids: CASSFLQADEQYF. The CDR3 bases are TGTGCCAGCAGTTTTCTACAGGCCGACGAGCAGTACTTC.

This clonotype was detected ten times or more. The chain is built from TRBV6-1 and TRBJ1-6; D is ambiguous. The CDR3 runs 15 residues. The V gene lost 5 bases and the J gene lost 7 bases, with 15 bases spanning the gap. The germline CDR1 and CDR2 sequences are MNHNS and SASEGT. The CDR3 nucleotides read TGTGCCAGCAGTACCCAAGGACTGGTGAATTCACCCCTCCACTTT. Amino acids: CASSTQGLVNSPLHF.

In this sample, this clonotype turned up many times. The chain recombines TRBV20-1 with TRBJ1-4; D may be TRBD1 (6 bases). V was clipped by 0 bases and J by 8 bases, with 13 bases between them. The germline CDR1 and CDR2 sequences are DFQATT and SNEGSKA (reference sequence). The CDR3 loop spans 14 amino acids. The CDR3 sequence is CSARDLGGSEKLFF. The CDR3 coding sequence is TGCAGTGCTAGAGATCTAGGGGGTTCAGAAAAACTGTTTTTT.

This clonotype was found many times. V is TRBV29-1 and J is TRBJ2-5, with 7 positions matching TRBD2. The trim removed 8 bases at V and 5 bases at J, leaving 5 bases unmatched. Per germline, CDR1 SQVTM and CDR2 ANQGSEA. The CDR3 totals 11 residues. CDR3: CSPREGETQYF. As DNA, the CDR3 is TGCAGCCCCAGGGAGGGCGAGACCCAGTACTTC.

This clonotype showed up many times. This chain connects TRBV10-3 to TRBJ2-7; tentatively, D is TRBD1 (5 bases). This CDR3 is 14 amino acids long. V lost 3 bases and J lost 9, with 18 bases in between. Germline CDR1 is ENHRY and CDR2 is SYGVKD. CDR3 in DNA: TGTGCCATCAGTGATCCTTCCAGGGTAGCCAGGCAGTACTTC. Encoded protein: CAISDPSRVARQYF.

The rearrangement uses TRBV20-1 and TRBJ2-3, with TRBD1 identical over 7 bases. Germline CDR1 DFQATT, CDR2 SNEGSKA (reference sequence). This CDR3 comprises 14 residues. V shed 2 bases and J 5 bases; nucleotides not matched to a gene: 7. Written as DNA, the CDR3 is TGCAGTGCTAGAAGAGGGGGCGTGGGAGATACGCAGTATTTT. Residues: CSARRGGVGDTQYF.

The V call is TRBV10-2, the J call TRBJ2-4; 9 nucleotides line up with TRBD2. Germline trimming cut 0 bases from V and 1 base from J; bases unmatched to any gene: 7. There are 18 residues in the CDR3. From germline, CDR1 is WSHSY and CDR2 SAAADI. CDR3 protein: CASSESVAGDWAKNIQYF. The CDR3 DNA reads TGCGCCAGCAGTGAGTCAGTAGCGGGGGACTGGGCCAAAAACATTCAGTACTTC.

In this sample, this clonotype turned up many times. This sequence joins TRBV12-3 or TRBV12-4 and TRBJ2-1; 15 positions match TRBD2. V shed 7 bases and J 13 bases; nucleotides not matched to a gene: 8. The CDR3 has 14 residues. The CDR3 DNA sequence: TGTGCCAGCACCCCGGGACTAGCGGGGGGCGGCCAGTTCTTC. Its translation: CASTPGLAGGGQFF.